These 8 T cell receptor beta chains came from one sample sequenced in a study of T cells after yellow fever vaccination. MiXCR, run by TCRdb on the 5' RACE reads, gives a single entry per CDR3 protein. The sample has some 320,000 distinct CDR3 sequences, approximately 11% seen once. Material: CD4+ T cells sorted from PBMCs, obtained 45 days after the yellow fever booster vaccination. These receptors originate from a man younger than 35 who received the YFV17D yellow fever vaccine.

The chain combines TRBV24-1 with TRBJ2-5, with 7 positions matching TRBD1. The CDR3 is 15 residues long. Trimming at V came to 4 bases and at J to 2 bases, leaving 6 bases not matched to a gene. CDR1 is KGHDR and CDR2 is SFDVKD in the germline V gene. In DNA form, the CDR3 reads TGTGCCACCAGTGACTACGGGACAGCTCAAGAGACCCAGTACTTC. Protein product: CATSDYGTAQETQYF.

This clonotype was seen more than once but under ten times. The chain links TRBV7-2 to TRBJ2-2, with D possibly being TRBD2 (5 bases). Per germline, CDR1 SGHTA and CDR2 FQGNSA. V lost 5 bases, J lost 0 bases, and 16 bases lay in between. The CDR3 extends over 17 amino acids. Written as DNA, the CDR3 is TGTGCCAGCAGCCCCCGACTGAGGGTGACGAACACCGGGGAGCTGTTTTTT. Amino acid sequence: CASSPRLRVTNTGELFF.

There are many counts of this clonotype. The gene calls are TRBV7-2 and TRBJ2-7; D possibly corresponds to TRBD2 (6 bases). The CDR3 loop spans 13 amino acids. Trimming took off 3 bases at V and 0 bases at J, with 6 bases between the two ends. Germline V gene data show CDR1 as SGHTA and CDR2 as FQGNSA. CDR3 residues: CASSLTSSYEQYF. Written as DNA, the CDR3 is TGTGCCAGCAGCTTGACTAGCTCCTACGAGCAGTACTTC.

The chain uses TRBV5-4 and TRBJ2-1; 12 bases map to TRBD2. This CDR3 is 15 amino acids long. Germline lookup yields CDR1 SGHNT and CDR2 YYREEE (reference sequence). With V trimmed by 4 bases and J by 9 bases, 8 bases remained unmatched. CDR3 protein: CASSRSSGGAVEQFF. Here the CDR3 DNA reads TGTGCCAGCAGCCGTTCTAGCGGGGGGGCCGTTGAGCAGTTCTTC.

This clonotype was counted at least ten times. This sequence joins TRBV5-1 and TRBJ2-1; no firm D call. V gave up 2 bases and J gave up 6 bases, with 9 bases separating them. Per germline, CDR1 SGHRS and CDR2 YFSETQ. CDR3 size: 13 residues. CDR3 DNA: TGCGCCAGCAGCTTCGTGGGCGGCAATGAGCAGTTCTTC. Translation gives CASSFVGGNEQFF. The entire variable domain, with the rest obtained from reference TRBV5-1 and TRBJ2-1, is as follows: KAGVTQTPRYLIKTRGQQVTLSCSPISGHRSVSWYQQTPGQGLQFLFEYFSETQRNKGNFPGRFSGRQFSNSRSEMNVSTLELGDSALYLCASSFVGGNEQFFGPGTRLTVL.

The V gene is TRBV28, the J gene TRBJ2-5; no firm D call. The CDR3 has 14 amino acids. Trimming shortened V by 2 bases and J by 4 bases, and 11 bases separated the two germline ends. The germline gives CDR1 MDHEN, CDR2 SYDVKM. CDR3 coding DNA: TGTGCCAGCAGTTTAAGGGTATGGGGAGAGACCCAGTACTTC. It specifies CASSLRVWGETQYF.

The table lists this clonotype with many counts. The V and J genes are TRBV6-1 and TRBJ2-3; D might be TRBD1 (6 bases). The CDR3 contains 14 residues. Germline V CDR1 and CDR2: MNHNS, SASEGT. Trimming removed 4 bases at V and 2 bases at J, with 10 bases between. The DNA of the CDR3 is TGTGCCAGCAGTGGCAGGGGTAACACAGATACGCAGTATTTT. Protein: CASSGRGNTDTQYF.

This clonotype was seen a few times. The chain employs TRBV24-1 and TRBJ2-1; maybe TRBD2 (6 bases). The V end was cut by 0 bases, the J end by 5 bases, with 13 bases between. The germline V gene has CDR1 KGHDR and CDR2 SFDVKD. The CDR3 consists of 16 residues. The CDR3 coding sequence is TGTGCCACCAGTGATTTGGCCCGGGGGACCCACAATGAGCAGTTCTTC. Protein product: CATSDLARGTHNEQFF.